Presented here are 20 T cell receptor beta chains from one specimen sequenced in a study of blood T cells in healthy people across ages. Combining a sample-barcoded 5' primer with a J-beta primer mix, a second PCR ran for about 6 to 12 cycles. TCRdb passed the 5' RACE reads through MiXCR, listing each CDR3 protein once. The sample includes fewer than 800,000 distinct CDR3 sequences, roughly 50% seen only once; the top ten take about a third. Sequenced: blood. The origin of the receptors is a woman aged 60-75 years in good health.

As regards this clonotype: This may stem from a read error, because a much larger clone lies one nucleotide away. DNA for the CDR3: TGCAGCGCACGTGGACGGGACCAAGAGACCCAGTACTTC. Its translation: CSARGRDQETQYF. The V call is TRBV29-1, the J call TRBJ2-5; D is uncertain. Germline CDR1 and CDR2: SQVTM and ANQGSEA. V lost 7 bases, J lost 0 bases, and 12 bases lay in between. This CDR3 comprises 13 residues.

In its sample, this clonotype was seen many times. The chain links TRBV28 to TRBJ2-7; D gene uncertain. The CDR3 loop spans 13 amino acids. V lost 8 bases to trimming and J lost 1 base, with 12 bases between them. The germline gives CDR1 MDHEN, CDR2 SYDVKM. DNA of the CDR3: TGTGCCAGCTCCGCTTTACCGTCCTACGAGCAGTACTTC. Translated: CASSALPSYEQYF.

V is TRBV5-1 and J is TRBJ2-1; TRBD2 matches 10 bases. The germline V gene encodes CDR1 SGHRS and CDR2 YFSETQ. The V segment lost 1 base and the J segment 9 bases; nucleotides outside the gene matches: 4. The CDR3 contains 14 residues. The CDR3: CASSLLAGDSEQFF. The DNA for the CDR3 is TGCGCCAGCAGCTTGCTAGCGGGAGACAGTGAGCAGTTCTTC.

This chain joins TRBV7-2 and TRBJ2-5; unclear D gene. Between the trimmed V and J ends, which lost 1 base and 11 bases, there was a span of 20 bases. CDR1 is SGHTA, CDR2 FQGNSA, per germline. The CDR3 extends over 15 amino acids. The chain's CDR3 is CASSLGAEYYNEQYF. CDR3 coding DNA: TGTGCCAGCAGCTTAGGGGCAGAGTATTACAATGAGCAGTACTTC.

The chain joins TRBV12-3 or TRBV12-4 to TRBJ2-5; 10 positions match TRBD1. V was pared by 2 bases and J by 11 bases, with 11 bases of the junction left unmatched. This CDR3 contains 15 residues. The CDR3, as DNA: TGTGCCAGCAGTTTAATGGGACAGGGGATTACTGGGCAGTACTTC. Residues: CASSLMGQGITGQYF.

This clonotype came up a few times. One junction end does not reproduce the germline sequence, and a read error may be involved. The rearrangement links TRBV7-7 to TRBJ2-3; D is perhaps TRBD1 or TRBD2 (5 bases each). The CDR3 extends over 14 amino acids. The germline gives CDR1 SSHAT, CDR2 FNYEAQ (reference sequence). The CDR3: CASSTGPEGDTQYF. CDR3 DNA: TGCGCCAGCAGCACGGGACCAGAGGGGGATACGCAGTATTTT.

This clonotype was seen a handful of times. V gene TRBV20-1 combines with J gene TRBJ2-5, with unresolved D. With 1 base removed from V and 2 bases from J, the gap between germline ends came to 14 bases. Germline CDR1 and CDR2: DFQATT and SNEGSKA (reference sequence). This CDR3 contains 15 residues. The CDR3 here is CSARGWVWSQETQYF. The CDR3 region has the DNA TGCAGTGCTAGAGGGTGGGTGTGGAGTCAAGAGACCCAGTACTTC.

The chain employs TRBV4-2 and TRBJ2-7; TRBD2 matches at 12 bases. The germline CDR1 and CDR2 sequences are LGHNA and YNFKEQ. This CDR3 region has 15 residues. The V segment lost 0 bases and the J segment 4 bases; nucleotides outside the gene matches: 1. CDR3 residues: CASSQETSGRYEQYF. The CDR3 coding sequence is TGTGCCAGCAGCCAAGAAACTAGCGGGAGGTACGAGCAGTACTTC.

The chain is built from TRBV28 and TRBJ2-5; 14 nucleotides line up with TRBD2. Trimming cost V 3 bases and J 5 bases; bases outside gene matches: 2. The CDR3 is made up of 15 amino acids. Germline V lookup: CDR1 MDHEN, CDR2 SYDVKM. CDR3 nucleotide sequence: TGTGCCAGCAGTTTTGGGACTAGCGGGAGTGAGACCCAGTACTTC. This sequence encodes CASSFGTSGSETQYF.

The chain links TRBV3-1 to TRBJ2-1; D is perhaps TRBD1 (5 bases). The CDR3 has 14 amino acids. Germline CDR1 LGHDT, CDR2 YNNKEL (reference sequence). Trimming stripped 3 bases from V and 8 bases from J, with 14 bases between. In DNA, the CDR3 is TGTGCCAGCAGCCATCGCCAGGGTCAGGATGAGCAGTTCTTC. It encodes CASSHRQGQDEQFF.

This clonotype has at least ten counts. The V call is TRBV7-4, the J call TRBJ1-2; tentatively, D is TRBD1 (6 bases). Germline-derived CDR1 and CDR2 are SGHVT and SQSDAQ. The CDR3 loop spans 16 amino acids. Trimming removed 1 base from V and 3 bases from J, with 15 bases in between. CDR3 protein: CASSLVGTPLDYGYTF. CDR3 coding DNA: TGTGCCAGCAGCTTAGTCGGGACACCACTAGACTATGGCTACACCTTC.

This rearrangement joins TRBV3-1 to TRBJ2-5; possible D gene TRBD1, 5 bases. The germline CDR1 and CDR2 sequences are LGHDT and YNNKEL (reference sequence). Deletions cut 0 bases from V and 2 bases from J, with 16 bases between. The CDR3 consists of 17 residues. This chain's CDR3 is CASSQESDRNNQETQYF. The CDR3 DNA reads TGTGCCAGCAGCCAAGAATCCGACAGAAACAATCAAGAGACCCAGTACTTC.

This clonotype was seen a single time. This chain joins TRBV24-1 and TRBJ1-2; 10 bases are shared with TRBD1. The CDR3 has 15 residues. V shed 3 bases and J 4 bases; nucleotides not matched to a gene: 4. In germline, CDR1 is KGHDR, CDR2 SFDVKD. The CDR3 coding sequence is TGTGCCACCAGTGATACCGGGACAGGGGTCTATGGCTACACCTTC. Protein product: CATSDTGTGVYGYTF.

The CDR3 reads CTSRPTLPGTEAFF. CDR3 bases: TGTACCAGCAGACCTACCCTACCGGGCACTGAAGCTTTCTTT. The rearrangement joins TRBV7-2 to TRBJ1-1; D unresolved. From germline, CDR1 is SGHTA and CDR2 FQGNSA. The CDR3 extends over 14 amino acids. V was trimmed by 6 bases and J by 4 bases, leaving 15 bases between them.

The V and J genes are TRBV30 and TRBJ2-7, with D unresolved. Matching the DNA end better, TRBJ2-5 makes the J call doubtful. The CDR3 length is 12 residues. Germline V gene lookup returns CDR1 GTSNPN and CDR2 SVGIG (reference sequence). CDR3 sequence reads: CAWTPQRETQYF. Written as DNA, the CDR3 is TGTGCCTGGACCCCCCAGAGGGAGACCCAGTACTTC.

The chain carries TRBV7-2 and TRBJ1-5, with 7 bases lining up with TRBD1. This CDR3 is built from 17 residues. Germline trimming cut 0 bases from V and 3 bases from J; bases unmatched to any gene: 8. Germline assignment: CDR1 SGHTA and CDR2 FQGNSA. CDR3 region: CASSLAGGGWHNQPQHF. In nucleotides, the CDR3 is TGTGCCAGCAGCTTAGCAGGAGGGGGCTGGCACAATCAGCCCCAGCATTTT.

The chain couples TRBV5-5 to TRBJ1-5; D is perhaps TRBD1 (5 bases). The CDR3 has 16 residues. Germline CDR1 is SGHKS and CDR2 is YYEKEE (reference sequence). The V and J ends lost 4 bases and 4 bases respectively, with 18 bases between them. CDR3: CASSVGTFRGNQPQHF. DNA for the CDR3: TGTGCCAGCAGCGTCGGGACCTTTCGGGGAAATCAGCCCCAGCATTTT. The full variable domain, with the rest looked up from reference TRBV5-5 and TRBJ1-5, is DAGVTQSPTHLIKTRGQQVTLRCSPISGHKSVSWYQQVLGQGPQFIFQYYEKEERGRGNFPDRFSARQFPNYSSELNVNALLLGDSALYLCASSVGTFRGNQPQHFGDGTRLSIL.

The chain is built from TRBV20-1 and TRBJ1-2; 7 nucleotides line up with TRBD1. CDR3 length equals 14 residues. Germline trimming cut 3 bases from V and 5 bases from J; bases unmatched to any gene: 9. The germline V gene has CDR1 DFQATT and CDR2 SNEGSKA (reference sequence). This CDR3 reads CSARRQGVAYGYTF. The DNA for the CDR3 is TGCAGTGCTAGGAGACAGGGTGTGGCATATGGCTACACCTTC.

V is TRBV6-1 and J is TRBJ1-5, with TRBD1 matching 11 bases. With V trimmed by 7 bases and J by 2 bases, 13 bases remained unmatched. CDR3 length equals 18 residues. Germline V gives CDR1 MNHNS, CDR2 SASEGT. CDR3 in DNA: TGTGCCAGCAAAAGGACAGGGGGCACTAGTAAAGGCAATCAGCCCCAGCATTTT. Amino acid sequence: CASKRTGGTSKGNQPQHF.

This clonotype showed up just a few times. This rearrangement joins TRBV7-2 to TRBJ2-1; TRBD2 agrees at 7 bases. Germline V gene data show CDR1 as SGHTA and CDR2 as FQGNSA. V shed 5 bases, J shed 2 bases, and the junction held 3 bases outside the gene matches. The CDR3 has 14 amino acids. The CDR3 sequence is CASSPGRAYNEQFF. The CDR3 DNA is TGTGCCAGCAGCCCGGGGAGGGCCTACAATGAGCAGTTCTTC.